This T cell receptor (beta chain) was captured in a study of CD8+ T cells in alopecia areata (dated by TCRdb to the late 2010s). General notes on the study: Treated patients were enrolled in an open-label pilot trial of oral tofacitinib at 5 to 10 mg twice daily for moderate-to-severe alopecia areata. In both human patients and the C3H/HeJ mouse model, the study applied high-throughput TCRbeta sequencing to look at T cell clonal expansion in alopecia areata. TCRbeta CDR3 regions were amplified by immunoSEQ multiplex PCR using 35 Vbeta forward and 13 Jbeta reverse primers. Patients received tofacitinib for 6 to 18 months and were then followed off drug for 6 months to check for delayed response and recurrence. In treated patients, disease severity was measured using the SALT score, which gives the percentage of scalp surface area affected. In humans, TCRbeta sequencing was performed on scalp tissue and on sorted CD4+ and CD8+ peripheral blood T cells from healthy controls and from patients with patchy or totalis/universalis alopecia areata. Scalp clonality was compared among normal scalp (n=4), patchy alopecia areata scalp (n=8), and alopecia totalis/universalis scalp (n=8). RNA was obtained with the PAXgene miRNA kit for fixed scalp, the miRNeasy kit for PBMCs, and the RNeasy kit for mouse skin. Biopsies were taken from tofacitinib-treated patients at baseline and again at 4 and 24 weeks into treatment, and several of those patients also had a later scalp biopsy. The full study reports these points: Tofacitinib significantly decreased scalp clonality and the number of expanded CD8+ clones among the top 100 scalp clones. Unlike mouse skin, where gammadelta T cells dominate, normal human skin contains resident alphabeta T cells that get sequenced too, which complicates analysis of the scalp TCR repertoire. TCR sequences shared between patients were less clear than in mice, possibly partly because of HLA diversity in the patient population. Compared with normal scalp, lesional scalp, particularly in alopecia totalis/universalis, had higher clonality and more expanded CD8+ clones, which suggests antigenic drive. Many expanded lesional clones were found to persist in scalp and blood during tofacitinib treatment, and relapse after treatment cessation may be partly explained by this persistence. The treated cohort was small, with a single nonresponder, so links between baseline CD8+ expansion and response need larger studies.

The treatment or condition label on this specimen signifies: oral pan-JAK inhibitor, 5-10 mg twice daily. Lesional scalp punch biopsies and peripheral blood were obtained from alopecia areata patients. PBMCs were isolated by density centrifugation and stained for CD3, CD4 and CD8, after which CD4+ and CD8+ T cells were sorted on a FACSAria. Libraries were constructed by the immunoSEQ multiplex PCR assay. For TCR sequencing, RNA was extracted from every sample and reverse transcribed into cDNA to serve as template. SuperScript III was used to make first-strand cDNA, primed with a 2:1 mix of oligo-dT and random hexamers. Amplification bias was assessed with a synthetic immune receptor repertoire, and residual bias was removed computationally. In the original analysis: Raw reads were preprocessed to remove errors, and CDR3 was defined by IMGT conventions from the conserved cysteine to phenylalanine. To get clonality, Shannon entropy was normalized by log2 of the number of productive unique TCRs and the result was subtracted from 1. Whether each scalp clone was CD4 or CD8 was inferred by checking scalp TCRbeta sequences against the CD4 and CD8 repertoires from sorted blood. Not all clones reach the TCRdb copy of this immuneACCESS table, which keeps in-frame sequences only. Checked studies attribute under half of the gap to unresolved V genes and leave the rest unexplained. V, J and clone size derive from that table, while D and trimming were established from the DNA sequence. The sample includes roughly 190,000 clones, with roughly three fifths observed a single time. The ten largest make up 1.3% of the sample.

A note on this clone: Its antigen is currently not known. The record has no base qualities; no much larger clone is one base away.

V is reduced by 2 bases and J by 2 bases, leaving a spacing of 9 bases between them. The CDR3 has 13 amino acids, counting the end cysteine and phenylalanine. Here the CDR3 DNA is all that survives: 39 bases in frame from base 1. Reading the germline V gene gives CDR1 SQVTM and CDR2 ANQGSEA. The source was CD4+ T cells sorted from blood, collected at week 49, from a patient treated with tofacitinib. The source is a human donor with alopecia areata. The chain uses TRBV29-1 and TRBJ1-1, with no reliable assignment of the D segment. The nucleotide sequence reads as follows: TGCAGCGTTGAATCCTTCAAAAACACTGAAGCTTTCTTT. It is translated as CSVESFKNTEAFF.